This T cell receptor beta chain was captured by sequencing in a study of shared clonotypes between healthy human individuals. Assay: immunoSEQ multiplex PCR; the TCRdb copy retains only in-frame clones and omits some. Among around 440,000 clones listed, 70% to 80% were seen once. V was clipped by 5 bases and J by 2 bases; unmatched bases: 9. The germline CDR1 and CDR2 sequences are SGHVS and FNYEAQ. This CDR3 spans 16 amino acids. To note about this clone: This probably arose from a read error, given a far larger clone one base away. Additional DNA sequences in this sample encode the identical CDR3.

J is TRBJ1-1 and V is TRBV7-6; 9 nucleotides line up with TRBD1. This sequence was found in a woman aged 40 to 50 in good health. Some clones in this sample may be carry-over from other donors' samples. Sequencing input: PBMCs. Here the CDR3 reads CASSRGTGITNTEAFF. The CDR3 DNA is TGTGCCAGCAGCCGAGGGACAGGGATTACAAACACTGAAGCTTTCTTT.